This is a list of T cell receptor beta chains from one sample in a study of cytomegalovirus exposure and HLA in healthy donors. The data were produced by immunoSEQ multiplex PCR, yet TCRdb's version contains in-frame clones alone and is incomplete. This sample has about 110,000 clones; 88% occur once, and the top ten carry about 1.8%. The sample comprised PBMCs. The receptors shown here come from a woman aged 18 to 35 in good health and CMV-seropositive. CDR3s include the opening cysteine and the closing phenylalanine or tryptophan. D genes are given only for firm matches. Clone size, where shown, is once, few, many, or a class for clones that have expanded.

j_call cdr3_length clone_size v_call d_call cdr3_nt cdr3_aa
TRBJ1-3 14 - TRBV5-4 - TGTGCCAGCAGCTTGGGTACGGCTGGAAACACCATATATTTT CASSLGTAGNTIYF
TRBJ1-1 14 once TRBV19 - TGTGCCAGTAGACGTATGGGGCAGGGCCCTGAAGCTTTCTTT CASRRMGQGPEAFF
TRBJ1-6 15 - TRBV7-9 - TGTGCCAGCAGCATGGGACAAGGCCCCAGGTTACCCCTCCACTTT CASSMGQGPRLPLHF
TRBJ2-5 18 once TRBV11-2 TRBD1 TGTGCCAGCAGCCCTCTGGCGGTAGGGACAGGGATTAGAGAGACCCAGTACTTC CASSPLAVGTGIRETQYF
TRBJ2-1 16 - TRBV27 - TGTGCCAGCAAGGGAGTGGAGCCTCTATCCTACAATGAGCAGTTCTTC CASKGVEPLSYNEQFF
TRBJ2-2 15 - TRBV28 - TGTGCCAGCAGGCTCCAGGGTGACCACACCGGGGAGCTGTTTTTT CASRLQGDHTGELFF
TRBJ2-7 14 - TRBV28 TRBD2 TGTGCCAGCAGCCCGGGACTAGCGGGGTACGAGCAGTACTTC CASSPGLAGYEQYF
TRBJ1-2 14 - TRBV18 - TGTGCCAGCTCGGAGGGGACCCCTAACTATGGCTACACCTTC CASSEGTPNYGYTF
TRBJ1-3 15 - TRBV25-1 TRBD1 TGTGCCAGCAGTTCACGACAGGGGAGTGGAAACACCATATATTTT CASSSRQGSGNTIYF
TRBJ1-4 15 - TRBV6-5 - TGTGCCAGCAGATTGACACCCGCAACTAATGAAAAACTGTTTTTT CASRLTPATNEKLFF
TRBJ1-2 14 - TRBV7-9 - TGTGCCAGCAGCCCCTTGTGGGCAAACTATGGCTACACCTTC CASSPLWANYGYTF
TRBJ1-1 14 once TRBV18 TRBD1 TGTGCCAGCTACTCTACAGGGGGGAGGACTGAAGCTTTCTTT CASYSTGGRTEAFF
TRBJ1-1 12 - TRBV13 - TGTGCCAGCAGCGAGAGCCCCCCGGAAGCTTTCTTT CASSESPPEAFF
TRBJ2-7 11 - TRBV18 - TGTGCCAGCTCACCATTGAGCGAGCAGTACTTC CASSPLSEQYF
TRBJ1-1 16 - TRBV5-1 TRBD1 TGCGCCAGCAGCTGGAACCCTGACAGGGAGAACACTGAAGCTTTCTTT CASSWNPDRENTEAFF
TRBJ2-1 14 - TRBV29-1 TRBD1 TGCAGCTCCCCCGGGACAGGGGGCTTGGGTGAGCAGTTCTTC CSSPGTGGLGEQFF
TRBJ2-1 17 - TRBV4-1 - TGCGCCAGCAGCCAAGATGACGAGGTTTCGGCTTGGCATGAGCAGTTCTTC CASSQDDEVSAWHEQFF
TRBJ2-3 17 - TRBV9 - TGTGCCAGCAGCGTAGCTCGAGGGGGGGCTAGCACAGATACGCAGTATTTT CASSVARGGASTDTQYF
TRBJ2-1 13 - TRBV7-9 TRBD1 TGTGCCAGCAGCTTGGGACAGAACAATGAGCAGTTCTTC CASSLGQNNEQFF
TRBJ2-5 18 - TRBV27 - TGTGCCAGCAGTGGTCGACAGGCTCCGAATGTGAAACAAGAGACCCAGTACTTC CASSGRQAPNVKQETQYF
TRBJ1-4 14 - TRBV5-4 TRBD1 TGTGCCAGCAGCTTGGGGACAGGAGGTGAAAAACTGTTTTTT CASSLGTGGEKLFF
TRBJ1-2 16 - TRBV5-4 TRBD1 TGTGCCAGCAGCTTAGGGACAGGGGGTGCCCCGAATGGCTACACCTTC CASSLGTGGAPNGYTF